The 8 T cell receptor beta chains below were found in one sample sequenced in a study of cytomegalovirus exposure and HLA in healthy donors (dated 2017 in TCRdb). Libraries came from the immunoSEQ multiplex PCR assay. A mixture of 60 forward primers for TCR Vbeta segments and 13 reverse primers for TCR Jbeta segments was used in the multiplex PCR. The table comes from immuneACCESS by way of TCRdb, which keeps in-frame sequences with V and J called. Part of the clones is missing from these tables; in studies checked, under half for an unresolved V gene and the rest for unknown reasons. Counted in this sample were 150,000 to 200,000 clones; about 82% of them appeared once. Clones ranked in the top ten supply 2.4% of the sample. Sequenced input: PBMCs. These receptor sequences come from a male donor in good health and CMV-seronegative.

This chain connects TRBV14 to TRBJ2-5; D is undetermined. Germline V lookup: CDR1 SGHDN, CDR2 FVKESK. The CDR3 is made up of 16 amino acids. The ends were cut back, 0 bases at V and 2 bases at J, with 13 bases in the middle. CDR3 protein: CASSQDRGWVQETQYF. CDR3 DNA: TGTGCCAGCAGCCAAGATCGAGGATGGGTTCAAGAGACCCAGTACTTC. Combining the CDR3 with reference TRBV14 and TRBJ2-5 gives the whole variable domain EAGVTQFPSHSVIEKGQTVTLRCDPISGHDNLYWYRRVMGKEIKFLLHFVKESKQDESGMPNNRFLAERTGGTYSTLKVQPAELEDSGVYFCASSQDRGWVQETQYFGPGTRLLVL.

As for this clone: Germline and junction disagree at one end, which may indicate a read error. J is TRBJ2-3 and V is TRBV7-9, with 8 positions matching TRBD1. CDR1 SEHNR and CDR2 FQNEAQ come from the germline V gene (reference sequence). The CDR3 loop spans 14 amino acids. CDR3 DNA: TGTGCCAGCAGCTTAGAGGGGACCAGGACAGGGCTGGATTTT. It codes for CASSLEGTRTGLDF.

The chain uses TRBV5-6 and TRBJ2-7; D gene unclear. CDR3 length: 14 amino acids. The ends were cut back, 0 bases at V and 3 bases at J, with 10 bases in the middle. Germline assignment: CDR1 SGHDT and CDR2 YYEEEE. The CDR3 reads CASSLVASLYEQYF. The CDR3 DNA sequence: TGTGCCAGCAGCTTGGTTGCCAGTCTCTACGAGCAGTACTTC.

V gene TRBV27 combines with J gene TRBJ2-7, with 9 bases identical to TRBD1. V trimming: 6 bases; J trimming: 5 bases; junction bases outside the gene matches: 11. The CDR3 spans 15 residues. The V gene's germline CDR1 is MNHEY and CDR2 SMNVEV (reference sequence). The CDR3 nucleotides are TGTGCCAGCAGGTCGCTGGGGACAGGGATCCACGAGCAGTACTTC. Its translation is CASRSLGTGIHEQYF.

The rearrangement joins TRBV19 to TRBJ2-7, with D tentatively TRBD1 (5 bases). The germline gives CDR1 LNHDA, CDR2 SQIVND (reference sequence). The CDR3 runs to 15 residues. V lost 5 bases and J lost 2, with 16 bases in between. CDR3 in DNA: TGTGCCAGTAGTTGGGGCCACCGGAATACCTACGAGCAGTACTTC. It is translated as CASSWGHRNTYEQYF. Using reference TRBV19 and TRBJ2-7 for the parts outside the CDR3, the full variable domain is DGGITQSPKYLFRKEGQNVTLSCEQNLNHDAMYWYRQDPGQGLRLIYYSQIVNDFQKGDIAEGYSVSREKKESFPLTVTSAQKNPTAFYLCASSWGHRNTYEQYFGPGTRLTVT.

The rearrangement joins TRBV6-5 to TRBJ2-5, with 10 bases fitting TRBD1. The J call may be in error: the DNA end matches TRBJ2-7 better. This CDR3 contains 14 residues. CDR1 is MNHEY and CDR2 is SVGAGI in the germline V gene. The CDR3 reads CASRDRGSSYEQYF. The CDR3 region has the DNA TGTGCCAGCAGGGACAGGGGGAGCTCCTACGAGCAGTACTTC.

This clone was detected once. The chain combines TRBV11-2 with TRBJ2-1; 14 bases map to TRBD2. Germline lookup yields CDR1 SGHAT and CDR2 FQNNGV. There are 15 residues in the CDR3. Unmatched junction bases numbered 5, after V lost 5 bases and J lost 8 bases. CDR3 DNA: TGTGCCAGCAGCCCGGGACTAGCGGGAGTATATGAGCAGTTCTTC. It is translated as CASSPGLAGVYEQFF.

This clone was observed a single time. The V gene is TRBV7-2, the J gene TRBJ2-7; TRBD1 aligns across 7 bases. Germline V gives CDR1 SGHTA, CDR2 FQGNSA. Trimming took 1 base from V and 3 from J; bases not matched to a gene: 9. This CDR3 is built from 16 residues. The CDR3 DNA sequence: TGTGCCAGCAGCTTAGGGTCAGGATGGACAGGCTACGAGCAGTACTTC. Translating gives CASSLGSGWTGYEQYF.